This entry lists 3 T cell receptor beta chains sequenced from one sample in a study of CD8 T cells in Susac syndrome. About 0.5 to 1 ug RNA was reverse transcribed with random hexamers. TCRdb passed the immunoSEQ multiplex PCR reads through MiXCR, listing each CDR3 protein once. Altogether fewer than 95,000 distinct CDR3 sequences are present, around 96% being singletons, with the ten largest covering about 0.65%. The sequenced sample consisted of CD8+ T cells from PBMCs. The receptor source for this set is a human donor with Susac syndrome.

The CDR3, as DNA: TGTGCCAGCTCATCGGCCGGGAACACTGAAGCTTTCTTT. Protein product: CASSSAGNTEAFF. V gene TRBV18 combines with J gene TRBJ1-1; no reliable D call. With 5 bases removed from V and 1 base from J, the gap between germline ends came to 8 bases. This CDR3 is 13 amino acids long. CDR1 is KGHSH, CDR2 LQKENI, per germline.

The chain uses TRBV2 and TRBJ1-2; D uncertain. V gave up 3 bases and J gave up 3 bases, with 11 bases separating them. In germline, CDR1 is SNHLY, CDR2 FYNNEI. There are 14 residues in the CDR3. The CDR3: CASSEGRADYGYTF. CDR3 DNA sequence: TGTGCCAGCAGTGAGGGCCGGGCGGACTATGGCTACACCTTC.

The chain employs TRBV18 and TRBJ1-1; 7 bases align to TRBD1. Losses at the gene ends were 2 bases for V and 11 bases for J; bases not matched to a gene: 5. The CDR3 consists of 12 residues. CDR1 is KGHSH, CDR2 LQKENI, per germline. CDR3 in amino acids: CASSPTRGAAFF. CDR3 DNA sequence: TGTGCCAGCTCACCAACCAGGGGGGCGGCTTTCTTT.